Listed here is a single T cell receptor beta chain. The record originates from a study of control samples from healthy donors and cancer patients. Produced via immunoSEQ multiplex PCR; TCRdb's table is partial and in-frame only. The table shows about 120,000 clones, with over 75% occurring only once. The CDR3 has 11 residues. Losses at the gene ends were 10 bases for V and 5 bases for J; bases not matched to a gene: 4. The TCR comes from a man younger than 35 in good health. This rearrangement joins TRBV12-3 or TRBV12-4 to TRBJ1-1, with 7 bases lining up with TRBD1. The sample comprised blood. The CDR3 loop reads CAIRGQTEAFF. The CDR3 DNA is TGTGCCATCCGGGGACAGACTGAAGCTTTCTTT.